Shown below are 17 T cell receptor beta chains from a single sample sequenced in a study of blood T cell repertoires in COVID-19. Profiling relied on immunoSEQ multiplex PCR, and the TCRdb table lists in-frame clones only, not all of them. The sample carries over 15,000 clones, about 80% recorded once. Sequences were obtained from peripheral blood. The source of these receptors is a man aged 65 to 79 with active or convalescent COVID-19.

This clone is a singleton in its sample. This chain connects TRBV11-1 to TRBJ2-6, with D possibly TRBD2 on 5 matching bases. The CDR3 totals 16 residues. Deletions cut 3 bases from V and 4 bases from J, with 13 bases between. CDR1 SGHAT and CDR2 FQDESV come from the germline V gene (reference sequence). The CDR3 here is CASSFYAGAGANVLTF. The CDR3 bases are TGTGCCAGCAGCTTTTATGCGGGTGCCGGGGCCAACGTCCTGACTTTC.

The chain couples TRBV4-3 to TRBJ2-6, with TRBD1 as a possible D gene (6 bases). The ends were cut back, 3 bases at V and 4 bases at J, with 13 bases in the middle. The length of the CDR3 is 16 residues. Germline lookup yields CDR1 LGHNA and CDR2 YSLEER. The CDR3 loop reads CASSQDSIPGANVLTF. The CDR3 DNA follows: TGCGCCAGCAGCCAGGACAGCATCCCCGGGGCCAACGTCCTGACTTTC.

V is TRBV5-4 and J is TRBJ2-1, with D unresolved. Germline V gene data show CDR1 as SGHNT and CDR2 as YYREEE (reference sequence). This CDR3 contains 11 residues. Trimming cost V 4 bases and J 10 bases, with 9 bases left between them. CDR3: CASSLGVEQFF. CDR3 sequence (DNA): TGTGCCAGCAGCCTCGGAGTAGAGCAGTTCTTC.

This sequence joins TRBV5-1 and TRBJ2-2, with D possibly being TRBD2 (5 bases). The CDR3 loop spans 15 amino acids. Germline V gene sequence: CDR1 SGHRS, CDR2 YFSETQ. V lost 7 bases to trimming and J lost 4 bases, with 17 bases between them. Written as DNA, the CDR3 is TGCGCCAGCTCCGCCAATTTGGCGGGCACCGGGGAGCTGTTTTTT. This encodes CASSANLAGTGELFF.

The chain links TRBV28 to TRBJ2-7; no clear D. Germline-derived CDR1 and CDR2 are MDHEN and SYDVKM. Trimming removed 6 bases at V and 5 bases at J, with 14 bases between. This CDR3 spans 13 amino acids. As DNA, the CDR3 is TGTGCCAGCAGGACTGAAAATTCCCACGAGCAGTACTTC. It is translated as CASRTENSHEQYF. Drawing the rest from reference TRBV28 and TRBJ2-7, the complete variable domain is DVKVTQSSRYLVKRTGEKVFLECVQDMDHENMFWYRQDPGLGLRLIYFSYDVKMKEKGDIPEGYSVSREKKERFSLILESASTNQTSMYLCASRTENSHEQYFGPGTRLTVT.

The chain joins TRBV12-3 or TRBV12-4 to TRBJ1-1; D gene uncertain. The V gene lost 1 base and the J gene lost 7 bases, with 10 bases spanning the gap. The CDR3 totals 13 residues. The CDR3 sequence: CASSLGEGREAFF. The CDR3 DNA is TGTGCCAGCAGTTTAGGAGAGGGCCGTGAAGCTTTCTTT.

V and J are TRBV10-3 and TRBJ1-2; D might be TRBD1 (5 bases). Germline V CDR1 and CDR2: ENHRY, SYGVKD. This CDR3 has 14 residues. Trimming left V 1 base short and J 4 bases short, with 10 bases between. The CDR3 DNA is TGTGCCATCAGTGAGTTCAGGGATCTCTATGGCTACACCTTC. Protein: CAISEFRDLYGYTF.

The rearrangement joins TRBV7-2 to TRBJ1-5; the D is unclear. CDR1 is SGHTA, CDR2 FQGNSA, per germline. This CDR3 comprises 13 residues. Between the trimmed V and J ends, which lost 4 bases and 7 bases, there was a span of 11 bases. CDR3 in DNA: TGTGCCAGCAGCTACACAGACGGACAGCCCCAGCATTTT. Its translation is CASSYTDGQPQHF.

The rearrangement uses TRBV5-1 and TRBJ1-2; 7 bases are a match to TRBD1. From germline, CDR1 is SGHRS and CDR2 YFSETQ. CDR3 length: 14 residues. The V segment lost 7 bases and the J segment 4 bases; nucleotides outside the gene matches: 10. CDR3 amino acids: CASSGSGTVYGYTF. In DNA form, the CDR3 reads TGCGCCAGCTCCGGCTCCGGGACAGTCTATGGCTACACCTTC.

This chain links TRBV11-2 with TRBJ1-4; D might be TRBD1 (6 bases). The CDR3 length is 14 residues. Looked up from germline, CDR1 is SGHAT and CDR2 is FQNNGV. V was clipped by 6 bases and J by 8 bases, with 16 bases between them. This CDR3 reads CASSSTTGNEKLFF. CDR3 nucleotides: TGTGCCAGCAGTTCCACTACAGGGAACGAAAAACTGTTTTTT.

This clone has only one observation. The chain joins TRBV7-8 to TRBJ1-6, with TRBD1 matching 7 bases. The germline gives CDR1 SGHVS, CDR2 FQNEAQ. V trimming: 5 bases; J trimming: 0 bases; junction bases outside the gene matches: 10. The length of the CDR3 is 18 residues. CDR3 in DNA: TGTGCCAGCAGCCCTGGACAGGCTGCGAGCTCCTATAATTCACCCCTCCACTTT. It specifies CASSPGQAASSYNSPLHF.

The chain carries TRBV5-4 and TRBJ1-2, with 9 positions matching TRBD1. The CDR3 is made up of 15 amino acids. CDR1 SGHNT and CDR2 YYREEE come from the germline V gene (reference sequence). Trimming at V came to 0 bases and at J to 5 bases, leaving 5 bases not matched to a gene. The CDR3 DNA reads TGTGCCAGCAGCTTGGGCGGGACAGGGTCGTATGGCTACACCTTC. It translates to CASSLGGTGSYGYTF.

This clone was picked up a small number of times. V gene TRBV25-1 combines with J gene TRBJ2-3, with 10 bases lining up with TRBD2. In germline, CDR1 is MGHDK, CDR2 SYGVNS. V was pared by 4 bases and J by 4 bases, with 2 bases of the junction left unmatched. CDR3 length: 14 residues. CDR3 loop: CASSASGGSDTQYF. The CDR3, as DNA: TGTGCCAGCAGTGCTAGCGGGGGTTCAGATACGCAGTATTTT. The variable domain in full, with the rest retrieved from reference TRBV25-1 and TRBJ2-3, is EADIYQTPRYLVIGTGKKITLECSQTMGHDKMYWYQQDPGMELHLIHYSYGVNSTEKGDLSSESTVSRIRTEHFPLTLESARPSHTSQYLCASSASGGSDTQYFGPGTRLTVL.

V gene TRBV9 combines with J gene TRBJ2-1, with D possibly being TRBD1 (6 bases). V was pared by 3 bases and J by 6 bases, with 13 bases between. Germline lookup yields CDR1 SGDLS and CDR2 YYNGEE. This CDR3 spans 14 amino acids. The CDR3 nucleotides are TGTGCCAGCAGCGAAACAGGGTTTAGCAATGAGCAGTTCTTC. It encodes CASSETGFSNEQFF.

The V call is TRBV7-2, the J call TRBJ1-3; possibly TRBD1 for D (6 bases). Germline CDR1 SGHTA, CDR2 FQGNSA. V lost 5 bases to trimming and J lost 6 bases, with 11 bases between them. This CDR3 is built from 13 residues. The CDR3 sequence: CASSGGALNTIYF. The CDR3 DNA reads as TGTGCCAGCAGCGGGGGGGCTTTAAACACCATATATTTT.

J is TRBJ1-2 and V is TRBV15; 11 bases fit TRBD1. The trim removed 6 bases at V and 1 base at J, leaving 4 bases unmatched. This CDR3 comprises 15 residues. Germline V gives CDR1 LNHNV, CDR2 YYDKDF (reference sequence). The CDR3 nucleotides read TGTGCCACCAGTTTGGGACAGGGGGATAACTATGGCTACACCTTC. Protein sequence: CATSLGQGDNYGYTF.

The rearrangement links TRBV5-4 to TRBJ2-3; possible D gene TRBD1, 7 bases. Deletions cut 3 bases from V and 5 bases from J, with 16 bases between. The CDR3 is made up of 15 amino acids. CDR1 SGHNT and CDR2 YYREEE come from the germline V gene (reference sequence). CDR3 loop: CASSSSRGAQDTQYF. In nucleotides, the CDR3 is TGTGCCAGCAGCTCCTCCAGGGGGGCACAAGATACGCAGTATTTT.